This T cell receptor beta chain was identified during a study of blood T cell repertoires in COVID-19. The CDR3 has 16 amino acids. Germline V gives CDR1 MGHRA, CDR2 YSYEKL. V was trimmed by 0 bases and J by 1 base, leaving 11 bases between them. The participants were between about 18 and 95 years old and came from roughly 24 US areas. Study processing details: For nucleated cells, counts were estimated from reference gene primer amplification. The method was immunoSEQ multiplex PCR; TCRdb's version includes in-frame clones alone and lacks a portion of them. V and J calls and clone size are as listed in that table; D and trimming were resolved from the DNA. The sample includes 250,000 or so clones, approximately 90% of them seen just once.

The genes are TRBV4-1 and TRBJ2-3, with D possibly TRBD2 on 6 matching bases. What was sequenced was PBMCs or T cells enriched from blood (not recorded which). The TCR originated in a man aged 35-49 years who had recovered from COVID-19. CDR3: CASSQDSWRGTDTQYF. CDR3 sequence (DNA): TGCGCCAGCAGCCAAGATTCGTGGAGGGGCACAGATACGCAGTATTTT.